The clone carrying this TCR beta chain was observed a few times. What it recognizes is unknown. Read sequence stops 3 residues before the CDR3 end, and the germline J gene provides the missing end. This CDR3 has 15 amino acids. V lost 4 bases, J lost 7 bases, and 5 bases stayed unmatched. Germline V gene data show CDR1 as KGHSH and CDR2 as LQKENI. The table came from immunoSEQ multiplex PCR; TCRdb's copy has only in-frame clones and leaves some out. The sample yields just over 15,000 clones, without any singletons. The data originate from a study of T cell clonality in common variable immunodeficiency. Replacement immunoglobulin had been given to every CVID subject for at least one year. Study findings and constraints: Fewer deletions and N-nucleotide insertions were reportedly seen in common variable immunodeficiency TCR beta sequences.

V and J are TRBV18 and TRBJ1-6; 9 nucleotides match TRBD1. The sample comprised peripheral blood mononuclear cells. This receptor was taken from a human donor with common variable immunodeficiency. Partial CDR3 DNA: TGTGCCAGCTCACTAGGCGGACAGGGGAATTCACCC. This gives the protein CASSLGGQGNSP. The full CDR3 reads CASSLGGQGNSPLHF.